This T cell receptor beta chain was recovered during a study of cytomegalovirus exposure and HLA in healthy donors. Study in general: Drawn from HLA-typed donors, tens of millions of unique TCRs were held in an early data release. Whole-study results and caveats: It was only CMV serostatus that was available as immune exposure information. Among TCR beta chains, those listed as cytomegalovirus-associated numbered some 170.

Participants comprised healthy donors of bone marrow. Worth noting for this clone: Its specificity is unknown.

CDR3 size: 14 residues. Germline CDR1 reads SQVTM; CDR2 reads ANQGSEA. PCR was performed using 60 Vbeta and 13 Jbeta primers. Assay: immunoSEQ multiplex PCR; the TCRdb copy retains only in-frame clones and omits some. The sample has around 190,000 clones; the top ten hold roughly 0.98%. The sequenced sample consisted of PBMCs. The V gene is TRBV29-1, the J gene TRBJ2-5; 7 nucleotides match TRBD1. The closer fit of TRBJ2-7 to the DNA end suggests the J call may be wrong. The receptor's source is a woman under 40 in good health and CMV-seropositive. CDR3 sequence reads: CSVETGRRSYEQYF. CDR3 coding DNA: TGCAGCGTCGAGACAGGGCGGCGTTCCTACGAGCAGTACTTC.